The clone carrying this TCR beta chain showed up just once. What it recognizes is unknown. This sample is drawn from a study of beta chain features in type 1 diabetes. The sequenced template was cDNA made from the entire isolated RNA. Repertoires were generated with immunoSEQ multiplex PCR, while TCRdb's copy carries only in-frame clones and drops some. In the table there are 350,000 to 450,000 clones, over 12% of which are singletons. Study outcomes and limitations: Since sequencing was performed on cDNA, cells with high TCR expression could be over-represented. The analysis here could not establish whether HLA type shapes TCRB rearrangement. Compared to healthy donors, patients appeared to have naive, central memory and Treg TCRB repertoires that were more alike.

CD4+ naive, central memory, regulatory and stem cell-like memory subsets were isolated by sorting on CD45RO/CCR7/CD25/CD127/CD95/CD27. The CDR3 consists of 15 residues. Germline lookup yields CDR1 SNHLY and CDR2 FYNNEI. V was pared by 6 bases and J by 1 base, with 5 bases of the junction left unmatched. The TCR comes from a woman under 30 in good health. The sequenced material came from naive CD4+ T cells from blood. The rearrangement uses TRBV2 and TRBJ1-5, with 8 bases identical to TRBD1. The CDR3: CASRAQGGSNQPQHF. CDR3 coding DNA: TGTGCCAGCAGAGCACAGGGGGGCAGCAATCAGCCCCAGCATTTT.